Given below is one T cell receptor beta chain in context. As yet, its antigen is unknown. Additional DNA sequences in this sample encode the identical CDR3. The data stem from a study of cytomegalovirus exposure and HLA in healthy donors. Germline lookup yields CDR1 LNHDA and CDR2 SQIVND (reference sequence). The germline V and J ends were trimmed by 5 bases and 1 base, with 11 bases remaining between them. This CDR3 has 14 amino acids. The primer mix had 60 Vbeta and 13 Jbeta primers. Clones were read by immunoSEQ multiplex PCR, and TCRdb kept only the in-frame ones, dropping some. The profile shows about 130,000 clones, nearly 10% of them singletons. Overall study results and limits: Later on, an analysis tied 15,000 to 20,000 TCR beta sequences to HLA alleles at 0.05 false discovery rate. CMV serostatus alone was available as immune exposure information.

The sequencing sample was made of PBMCs. The clonotype comes from a man aged 50-60 years in good health and CMV-seronegative. The V call is TRBV19, the J call TRBJ1-1, with a tentative D call TRBD1 (6 bases). CDR3 DNA sequence: TGTGCCAGTAGTCAGGGGACGGCGAACACTGAAGCTTTCTTT. Translation: CASSQGTANTEAFF.